This T cell receptor (beta chain) was captured by sequencing in a study of OX40 agonist ivuxolimab in advanced cancers. The study's findings and limits: Expanded clones were, on average, more numerous in CD8+ T cells than in CD4+.

Trimming left V 2 bases short and J 7 bases short, with 3 bases between. Germline-derived CDR1 and CDR2 are SQVTM and ANQGSEA. CDR3 size: 10 residues. Blood samples were obtained at baseline, cycle 4 day 1, and cycle 7 day 1. The assay was immunoSEQ multiplex PCR, and TCRdb's table has in-frame clones only and misses some. This sample has 90,000 to 120,000 clones, with about nine tenths found just once. Of note for this clone: Antigen: not known.

Here the sequenced sample was CD4+ or CD8+ T cells sorted from blood, taken in a trial of the OX40 agonist ivuxolimab. The clonotype comes from an adult with an advanced solid tumor such as melanoma, head and neck, liver or kidney cancer. The gene calls are TRBV29-1 and TRBJ1-5; D is unclear. CDR3 nucleotide sequence: TGCAGCGTTGAATGCCAGCCCCAGCATTTT. It specifies CSVECQPQHF.